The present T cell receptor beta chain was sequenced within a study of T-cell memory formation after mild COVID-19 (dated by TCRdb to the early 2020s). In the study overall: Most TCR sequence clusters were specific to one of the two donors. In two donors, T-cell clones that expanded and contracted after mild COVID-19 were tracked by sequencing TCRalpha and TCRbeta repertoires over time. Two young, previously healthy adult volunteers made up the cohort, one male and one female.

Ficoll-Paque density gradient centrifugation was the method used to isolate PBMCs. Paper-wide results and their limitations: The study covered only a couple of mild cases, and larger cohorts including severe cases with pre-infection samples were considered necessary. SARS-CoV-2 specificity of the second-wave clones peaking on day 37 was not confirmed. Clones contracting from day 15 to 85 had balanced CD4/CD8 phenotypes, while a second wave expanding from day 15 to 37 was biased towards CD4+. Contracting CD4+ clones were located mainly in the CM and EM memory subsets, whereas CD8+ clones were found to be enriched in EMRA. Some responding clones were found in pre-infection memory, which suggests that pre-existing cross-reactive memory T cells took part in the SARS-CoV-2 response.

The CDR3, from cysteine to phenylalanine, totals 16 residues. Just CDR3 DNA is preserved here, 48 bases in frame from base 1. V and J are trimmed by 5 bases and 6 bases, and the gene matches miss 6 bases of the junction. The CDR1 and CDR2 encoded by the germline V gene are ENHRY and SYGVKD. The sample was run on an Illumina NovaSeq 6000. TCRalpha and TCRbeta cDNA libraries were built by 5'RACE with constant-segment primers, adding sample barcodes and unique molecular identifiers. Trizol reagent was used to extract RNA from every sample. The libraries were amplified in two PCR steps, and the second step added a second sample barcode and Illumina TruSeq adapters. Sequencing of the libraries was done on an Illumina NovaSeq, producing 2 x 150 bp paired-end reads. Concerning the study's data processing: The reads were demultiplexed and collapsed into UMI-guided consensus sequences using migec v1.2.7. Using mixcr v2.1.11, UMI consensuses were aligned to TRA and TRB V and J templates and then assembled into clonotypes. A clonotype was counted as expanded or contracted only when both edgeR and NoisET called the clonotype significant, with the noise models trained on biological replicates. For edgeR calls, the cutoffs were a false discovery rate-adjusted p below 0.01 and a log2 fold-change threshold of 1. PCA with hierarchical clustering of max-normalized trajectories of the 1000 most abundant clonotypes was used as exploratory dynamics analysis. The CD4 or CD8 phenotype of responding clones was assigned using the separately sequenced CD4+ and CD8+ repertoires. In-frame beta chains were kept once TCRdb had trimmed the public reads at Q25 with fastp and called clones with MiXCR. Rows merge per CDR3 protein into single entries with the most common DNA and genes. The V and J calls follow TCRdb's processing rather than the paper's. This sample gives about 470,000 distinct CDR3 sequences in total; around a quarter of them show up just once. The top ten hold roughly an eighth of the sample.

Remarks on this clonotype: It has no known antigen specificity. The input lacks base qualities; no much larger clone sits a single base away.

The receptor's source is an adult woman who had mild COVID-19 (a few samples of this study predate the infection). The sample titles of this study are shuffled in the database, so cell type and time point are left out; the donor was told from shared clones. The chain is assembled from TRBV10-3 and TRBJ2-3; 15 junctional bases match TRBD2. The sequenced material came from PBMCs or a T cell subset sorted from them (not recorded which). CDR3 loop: CAISSRTSGRVDTQYF. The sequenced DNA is TGTGCCATCAGTTCCAGGACTAGCGGGAGGGTGGATACGCAGTATTTT.